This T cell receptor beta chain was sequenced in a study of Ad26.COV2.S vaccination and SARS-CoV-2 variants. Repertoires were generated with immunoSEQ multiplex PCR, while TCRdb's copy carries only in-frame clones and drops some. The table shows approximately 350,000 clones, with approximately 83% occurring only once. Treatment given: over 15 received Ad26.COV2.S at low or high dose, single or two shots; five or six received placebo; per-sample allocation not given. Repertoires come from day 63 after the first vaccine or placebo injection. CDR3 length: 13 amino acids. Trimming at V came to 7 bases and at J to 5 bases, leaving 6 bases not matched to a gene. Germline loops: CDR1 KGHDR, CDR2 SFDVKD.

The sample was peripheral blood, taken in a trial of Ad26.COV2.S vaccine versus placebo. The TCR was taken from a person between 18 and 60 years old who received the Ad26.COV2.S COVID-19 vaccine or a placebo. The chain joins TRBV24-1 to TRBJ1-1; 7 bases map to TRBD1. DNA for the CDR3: TGTGCCACCAGCCGGACAGGAGGGACTGAAGCTTTCTTT. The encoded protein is CATSRTGGTEAFF.